This T cell receptor (beta chain) was found in a study of blood T cell repertoires in COVID-19. Looking at the study overall: Sources were T cells, B-cell-depleted T cells, or PBMCs; the material itself was cDNA or gDNA.

J gave up 1 base and V 8 bases, and 5 bases lay outside the gene matches. CDR1 is MDHEN and CDR2 is SYDVKM in the germline V gene. The CDR3 length is 14 residues. Produced via immunoSEQ multiplex PCR; TCRdb's table is partial and in-frame only. The top ten hold roughly 7% of the sample, which has 150,000 to 200,000 clones, approximately 84% seen once. V gene TRBV28 combines with J gene TRBJ2-7, with TRBD2 identical over 10 bases. This sequence was found in a man between 35 and 55 years old who had recovered from COVID-19. Source material: PBMCs or T cells enriched from blood (not recorded which). CDR3 coding DNA: TGTGCCAGCGGCCTAGCGGGGGTTTCCTACGAGCAGTACTTC. This codes for CASGLAGVSYEQYF. The variable domain in full, completed from reference TRBV28 and TRBJ2-7, reads DVKVTQSSRYLVKRTGEKVFLECVQDMDHENMFWYRQDPGLGLRLIYFSYDVKMKEKGDIPEGYSVSREKKERFSLILESASTNQTSMYLCASGLAGVSYEQYFGPGTRLTVT.